This T cell receptor (beta chain) was obtained from a study of cytomegalovirus exposure and HLA in healthy donors. Study-level background: One earlier analysis, a look at approximately 180 million T cells, found some 100 million unique TCR beta sequences.

The CDR3 spans 15 residues. In germline, CDR1 is MGHDK, CDR2 SYGVNS. The ends were cut back, 8 bases at V and 4 bases at J, with 20 bases in the middle. PCR involved 60 Vbeta and 13 Jbeta primers. Generated by immunoSEQ multiplex PCR, the TCRdb table keeps only in-frame clones and is missing some. This table holds over 100,000 clones, about 78% found once. The sequence derives from a female donor in good health and CMV-seronegative. Sequencing was done on a sample of PBMCs. V usage is TRBV25-1 and J usage is TRBJ1-1; tentative D call: TRBD1 (5 bases). For the CDR3, the DNA is TGTGCCAGCTTAACCACGGGGGGAGTGAGCACTGAAGCTTTCTTT. Translation gives CASLTTGGVSTEAFF.